The rows below give T cell receptor beta chains drawn from one sample of a study of shared clonotypes between healthy human individuals. Profiled with immunoSEQ multiplex PCR; TCRdb holds only in-frame clones, not every one. The sample holds around 1,100,000 clones, about 80% seen once. What was sequenced was memory CD4+ T cells from PBMCs. Receptors originate from a man between 18 and 29 years old in good health. Some clones in this sample may be carry-over from other donors' samples. The conserved cysteine and the conserved F or W are not part of the CDR3 here.

v_call: TRBV6-1; j_call: TRBJ2-7; cdr3_aa: ASSDRGRGEQY
v_call: TRBV28; j_call: TRBJ1-1; cdr3_aa: ASEGGGTEAF
v_call: TRBV7-3; j_call: TRBJ2-7; cdr3_aa: ASSLMTGGAYEQY
v_call: TRBV30; j_call: TRBJ2-3; cdr3_aa: AWSGDLVSTDTQY
v_call: TRBV11-2; j_call: TRBJ1-1; cdr3_aa: ASSLDPGTEAF
v_call: TRBV20-1; j_call: TRBJ1-1; cdr3_aa: SVQHPWVSF
v_call: TRBV2; j_call: TRBJ2-7; cdr3_aa: ASSAGPPPTYEQY
v_call: TRBV5-6; j_call: TRBJ2-7; cdr3_aa: ASSLPGGRSYEQY
v_call: TRBV28; j_call: TRBJ2-7; cdr3_aa: ASSNSGALLEQY
v_call: TRBV5-4; j_call: TRBJ2-5; cdr3_aa: ASSATQETQY
v_call: TRBV13; j_call: TRBJ2-7; cdr3_aa: ASSPRSSGGHEQY
v_call: TRBV9; j_call: TRBJ2-1; cdr3_aa: ASSQIGLTANEQF
v_call: TRBV30; j_call: TRBJ1-2; cdr3_aa: AWSVTGMDGYT
v_call: TRBV2; j_call: TRBJ1-5; cdr3_aa: ASEILGGSNQPQH
v_call: TRBV6-6; j_call: TRBJ1-2; cdr3_aa: ASSYGGDNGGYT
v_call: TRBV9; j_call: TRBJ1-3; cdr3_aa: ASSALLGGSTSGNTIY